The rows below give T cell receptor beta chains drawn from one sample of a study of beta chain features in type 1 diabetes. The data were produced by immunoSEQ multiplex PCR, yet TCRdb's version contains in-frame clones alone and is incomplete. The sample holds 630,000 or so clones, about an eighth seen once. The sample was naive CD4+ T cells from blood. Every receptor here comes from a young man with type 1 diabetes. CDR3s include the opening cysteine and the closing phenylalanine or tryptophan. The D gene is left open where the match is weak. Clone size is stated in some rows and not others, as once, few, many or a class when expanded.

v_call	j_call	d_call	clone_size	cdr3_nt	cdr3_aa
TRBV7-3	TRBJ2-2	.	.	TGTGCCAGCAGAGCCGGGCGAGCCACCGGGGAGCTGTTTTTT	CASRAGRATGELFF
TRBV29-1	TRBJ2-7	TRBD1	few	TGCAGCGTGGTCCGGGACAGCTCCTACGAGCAGTACTTC	CSVVRDSSYEQYF
TRBV5-1	TRBJ2-7	TRBD2	.	TGCGCCAGCAGCTTGGGGCTAGCGGGAGTCGCCCTCTACGAGCAGTACTTC	CASSLGLAGVALYEQYF
TRBV19	TRBJ2-1	.	few	TGTGCCAGTAAACCTCACAGCAGCTCCTACAATGAGCAGTTCTTC	CASKPHSSSYNEQFF
TRBV18	TRBJ2-1	TRBD2	few	TGTGCCAGCTCCGTAGCGGGGGCCTCCGATGAGCAGTTCTTC	CASSVAGASDEQFF
TRBV4-2	TRBJ2-3	TRBD2	few	TGTGCCAGCAGCCAAACCGGGACTAGCGGAGATACGCAGTATTTT	CASSQTGTSGDTQYF
TRBV7-9	TRBJ2-1	TRBD2	.	TGTGCCAGCAGCTTAGGCGGGAGCCGCTCCTACAATGAGCAGTTCTTC	CASSLGGSRSYNEQFF
TRBV30	TRBJ2-7	.	.	TGTGCCCGAGAAGTGGAGACTACCTACGAGCAGTACTTC	CAREVETTYEQYF
TRBV30	TRBJ2-7	.	.	TGTGCCTGGAGTACGGGGCATAGGAGCTCCTACGAGCAGTACTTC	CAWSTGHRSSYEQYF
TRBV5-1	TRBJ1-5	TRBD1	few	TGCGCCAGCAGCCGGACAGGGGGTAGCAATCAGCCCCAGCATTTT	CASSRTGGSNQPQHF
TRBV5-1	TRBJ2-7	.	.	TGCGCCAGCAGCTTGGCCGGCGGGGCTCCCTCCTACGAGCAGTACTTC	CASSLAGGAPSYEQYF
TRBV6-4	TRBJ1-4	.	.	TGTGCCAGCAGTGATTCGAGCGGGACGGGCAATGAAAAACTGTTTTTT	CASSDSSGTGNEKLFF
TRBV2	TRBJ2-5	TRBD1	once	TGTGCCAGCAGTGAATATAGACAGGGGGCAGAGACCCAGTACTTC	CASSEYRQGAETQYF
TRBV7-2	TRBJ2-7	.	.	TGTGCCAGCAGTTATGACAGGTATACCTCCTACGAGCAGTACTTC	CASSYDRYTSYEQYF
TRBV29-1	TRBJ2-3	.	few	TGCAGCGGATCAGGCGGGAGCACAGATACGCAGTATTTT	CSGSGGSTDTQYF
TRBV7-9	TRBJ1-1	.	.	TGTGCCAGCAGCTCCATAGGGACGGTTAACACTGAAGCTTTCTTT	CASSSIGTVNTEAFF
TRBV27	TRBJ2-3	TRBD2	.	TGTGCCAGCAGTCCCCGGGTTCTAGCGGGGGGCACAGATACGCAGTATTTT	CASSPRVLAGGTDTQYF
TRBV6-1	TRBJ2-7	.	.	TGTGCCAGCAGTCAAAGGACAGACCCAACCTACGAGCAGTACTTC	CASSQRTDPTYEQYF
TRBV9	TRBJ1-2	TRBD1	.	TGTGCCAGCAGCGCACAACAGGGGGCGGTCGGTGGCTACACCTTC	CASSAQQGAVGGYTF
TRBV29-1	TRBJ2-7	.	few	TGCAGCGTTCCAACAGGGCTCGACGAGCAGTACTTC	CSVPTGLDEQYF
TRBV5-4	TRBJ2-5	.	few	TGTGCCAGCAGCTTGCTTCCGGGAGTCAGCGAGACCCAGTACTTC	CASSLLPGVSETQYF
TRBV19	TRBJ2-2	.	few	TGTGCCAGTAGTATGGAGGGCACCGGGGAGCTGTTTTTT	CASSMEGTGELFF
TRBV30	TRBJ2-5	.	few	TGTGCCTGGAGTGTACTAAACAGGATCCAAGAGACCCAGTACTTC	CAWSVLNRIQETQYF
TRBV11-2	TRBJ2-2	.	few	TGTGCCAGCAGCCCCCAACGTGCCACCGGGGAGCTGTTTTTT	CASSPQRATGELFF